The rows below give T cell receptor beta chains drawn from one sample of a study of blood T cells in healthy people across ages. TCRdb re-called the 5' RACE reads with MiXCR, one entry per CDR3 protein. This table has roughly 1.9 million distinct CDR3 sequences, roughly 43% appearing once. Sequencing was done on a sample of blood. The receptors originated from a human donor in good health. Each CDR3 is given with its conserved first and last residue. The D gene is left open where the match is weak. Clone size, where shown, is once, few, many, or a class for clones that have expanded.

V gene: TRBV11-2
clone size: few
D gene: TRBD1
J gene: TRBJ1-1
CDR3 DNA: TGTGCCAGCAGCTCGAACAGGGGCCTCAACACTGAAGCTTTCTTT
CDR3 protein: CASSSNRGLNTEAFF

V gene: TRBV7-9
clone size: .
D gene: TRBD1
J gene: TRBJ2-4
CDR3 DNA: TGTGCCAGCAGCTCGGACAGGGGGAGTGGAAACATTCAGTACTTC
CDR3 protein: CASSSDRGSGNIQYF

V gene: TRBV11-1
clone size: .
D gene: TRBD1
J gene: TRBJ1-2
CDR3 DNA: TGTGCCAGCAGCTTGGGAGGACAGGCCCCACTATCGGCCTGGTCTAACTATGGCTACACCTTC
CDR3 protein: CASSLGGQAPLSAWSNYGYTF

V gene: TRBV5-1
clone size: .
D gene: .
J gene: TRBJ2-5
CDR3 DNA: TGCGCCAGCAGCTCAAGGACCACCCCCAATGAGCAGTACTTC
CDR3 protein: CASSSRTTPNEQYF

V gene: TRBV4-1
clone size: few
D gene: .
J gene: TRBJ1-2
CDR3 DNA: TGCGCCAGCAGCCAATTCCTAACTCGTGATGGCTACACCTTC
CDR3 protein: CASSQFLTRDGYTF

V gene: TRBV5-1
clone size: .
D gene: .
J gene: TRBJ1-4
CDR3 DNA: TGCGCCAGCATGGCGGGACACCGGGACGAAAAACTGTTTTTT
CDR3 protein: CASMAGHRDEKLFF

V gene: TRBV29-1
clone size: .
D gene: TRBD1
J gene: TRBJ1-2
CDR3 DNA: TGCAGCGTTGCCCGACAGGGTGGTAGCTACACCTTC
CDR3 protein: CSVARQGGSYTF

V gene: TRBV10-3
clone size: few
D gene: TRBD1
J gene: TRBJ1-2
CDR3 DNA: TGTGCCATCCGACAGGGAGGTGGGGAGGATGGCTACACCTTC
CDR3 protein: CAIRQGGGEDGYTF

V gene: TRBV2
clone size: .
D gene: TRBD2
J gene: TRBJ2-3
CDR3 DNA: TGTGCCAGCAGACTAGCGGACACAGATACGCAGTATTTT
CDR3 protein: CASRLADTDTQYF

V gene: TRBV7-6
clone size: .
D gene: .
J gene: TRBJ2-2
CDR3 DNA: TGTGCCAGCAGCTTATTAGCGGACGGCACCGGGGAGCTGTTTTTT
CDR3 protein: CASSLLADGTGELFF

V gene: TRBV28
clone size: once
D gene: .
J gene: TRBJ1-2
CDR3 DNA: TGTGCCAGCAGTTTTTCCCTACCGGGTGGCTACACCTTC
CDR3 protein: CASSFSLPGGYTF

V gene: TRBV2
clone size: few
D gene: .
J gene: TRBJ1-5
CDR3 DNA: TGTGCCAGCAGTGAATATCTCGGGGTCAATCAGCCCCAGCATTTT
CDR3 protein: CASSEYLGVNQPQHF

V gene: TRBV6-2/TRBV6-3
clone size: .
D gene: .
J gene: TRBJ1-2
CDR3 DNA: TGTGCCACGCAGCCCGGGAGCTATGGCTACACCTTC
CDR3 protein: CATQPGSYGYTF

V gene: TRBV2
clone size: .
D gene: .
J gene: TRBJ2-1
CDR3 DNA: TGTGCCAGCGACAGATCCTTACCTGTTGGCAATGAGCAGTTCTTC
CDR3 protein: CASDRSLPVGNEQFF

V gene: TRBV6-6
clone size: few
D gene: .
J gene: TRBJ2-7
CDR3 DNA: TGTGCCAGCAGTCCCCCCCCCGGACCCTACGAGCAGTACTTC
CDR3 protein: CASSPPPGPYEQYF

V gene: TRBV4-3
clone size: few
D gene: TRBD1
J gene: TRBJ2-7
CDR3 DNA: TGCGCCAGCAGCCACATAACAGGGGTAGCCTACGAGCAGTACTTC
CDR3 protein: CASSHITGVAYEQYF

V gene: TRBV9
clone size: .
D gene: .
J gene: TRBJ1-2
CDR3 DNA: TGTGCCAGCAGCAATTCGATGACAGGTAGCGATGGCTACACCTTC
CDR3 protein: CASSNSMTGSDGYTF

V gene: TRBV10-3
clone size: few
D gene: .
J gene: TRBJ2-7
CDR3 DNA: TGTACCATCAGTGAGTCCCCAAGTTACGAGCAGTACTTC
CDR3 protein: CTISESPSYEQYF

V gene: TRBV5-1
clone size: few
D gene: .
J gene: TRBJ2-7
CDR3 DNA: TGCGCCAGCAGCTTTAGGGCCGGCTCCTACGAGCAGTACTTC
CDR3 protein: CASSFRAGSYEQYF

V gene: TRBV7-9
clone size: .
D gene: TRBD1
J gene: TRBJ2-7
CDR3 DNA: TGTGCCAGCAGCTTAACCGGACAGGGGAACGAGCAGTACTTC
CDR3 protein: CASSLTGQGNEQYF

V gene: TRBV6-4
clone size: .
D gene: .
J gene: TRBJ2-3
CDR3 DNA: TGTGCCAGCAGTGAGTTGGGCGGACCCACAGATACGCAGTATTTT
CDR3 protein: CASSELGGPTDTQYF

V gene: TRBV7-6
clone size: .
D gene: .
J gene: TRBJ1-5
CDR3 DNA: TGTGCCAGCAGCATAGGGGTAAGGCAGCCCCAGCATTTT
CDR3 protein: CASSIGVRQPQHF

V gene: TRBV6-6
clone size: few
D gene: .
J gene: TRBJ1-2
CDR3 DNA: TGTGCCAGCAGTCTAAACAGGGGCTACACCTTC
CDR3 protein: CASSLNRGYTF

V gene: TRBV4-3
clone size: .
D gene: .
J gene: TRBJ2-2
CDR3 DNA: TGCGCCAGCAGCCAAGACAGGGGTTTCTCCACCGGGGAGCTGTTTTTT
CDR3 protein: CASSQDRGFSTGELFF

V gene: TRBV5-1
clone size: .
D gene: .
J gene: TRBJ2-3
CDR3 DNA: TGCGCCAGCAGCCCCGGACCCCCGACCAGTGATACGCAGTATTTT
CDR3 protein: CASSPGPPTSDTQYF

V gene: TRBV9
clone size: few
D gene: .
J gene: TRBJ2-3
CDR3 DNA: TGTGCCAGCAGCGCCCGGGGCACAGATACGCAGTATTTT
CDR3 protein: CASSARGTDTQYF

V gene: TRBV3-1
clone size: .
D gene: TRBD1
J gene: TRBJ1-1
CDR3 DNA: TGTGCCAGCAGCCGACAGGGAGTGTCTCCATTTCAGGACACTGAAGCTTTCTTT
CDR3 protein: CASSRQGVSPFQDTEAFF

V gene: TRBV4-3
clone size: .
D gene: .
J gene: TRBJ1-1
CDR3 DNA: TGCGCCAGCAGCCACCCCGTGGTGGCTGAAGCTTTCTTT
CDR3 protein: CASSHPVVAEAFF

V gene: TRBV5-1
clone size: few
D gene: TRBD1
J gene: TRBJ2-7
CDR3 DNA: TGCGCCAGCAGTCGCGGGACAGGGGGTCGCTACGAGCAGTACTTC
CDR3 protein: CASSRGTGGRYEQYF

V gene: TRBV18
clone size: .
D gene: .
J gene: TRBJ2-5
CDR3 DNA: TGTGCCAGCTCACCTCCAGTGTTAGAGACCCAGTACTTC
CDR3 protein: CASSPPVLETQYF

V gene: TRBV7-9
clone size: few
D gene: .
J gene: TRBJ2-3
CDR3 DNA: TGTGCCAGCGGGGCTTCCGGGGTAGCAGATACGCAGTATTTT
CDR3 protein: CASGASGVADTQYF

V gene: TRBV10-3
clone size: few
D gene: TRBD1
J gene: TRBJ2-5
CDR3 DNA: TGTGCCATCAGAGATACAGGGGAAGAGACCCAGTACTTC
CDR3 protein: CAIRDTGEETQYF

V gene: TRBV4-3
clone size: .
D gene: .
J gene: TRBJ1-1
CDR3 DNA: TGCGCCAGCAGCCAAGTAACTCGGAACACTGAAGCTTTCTTT
CDR3 protein: CASSQVTRNTEAFF

V gene: TRBV4-1
clone size: .
D gene: .
J gene: TRBJ2-1
CDR3 DNA: TGCGCCAGCAGTAGGACTACCGACCTATACAATGAGCAGTTCTTC
CDR3 protein: CASSRTTDLYNEQFF

V gene: TRBV7-2
clone size: .
D gene: .
J gene: TRBJ1-2
CDR3 DNA: TGTGCCAGCAGCTTAAGGGGACGACAGACGTTCTATGGCTACACCTTC
CDR3 protein: CASSLRGRQTFYGYTF

V gene: TRBV5-1
clone size: .
D gene: .
J gene: TRBJ2-1
CDR3 DNA: TGCGCCAGCAGCTCTGGACTCTCGCCCCTAAATGAGCAGTTCTTC
CDR3 protein: CASSSGLSPLNEQFF

V gene: TRBV7-7
clone size: many
D gene: TRBD1
J gene: TRBJ2-3
CDR3 DNA: TGTGCCAGCAGCCAATCCGGGACAGGAGGAGGTACGCAGTATTTT
CDR3 protein: CASSQSGTGGGTQYF

V gene: TRBV4-2
clone size: few
D gene: TRBD2
J gene: TRBJ2-7
CDR3 DNA: TGTGCCAGCAGCCACGCTGGACTAGCGGGGGACTACAGCTCCTACGAGCAGTACTTC
CDR3 protein: CASSHAGLAGDYSSYEQYF

V gene: TRBV7-9
clone size: .
D gene: .
J gene: TRBJ1-1
CDR3 DNA: TGTGCCAGCAGCTATCGGGAAAGGACTGTAGCTTTCTTT
CDR3 protein: CASSYRERTVAFF

V gene: TRBV13
clone size: .
D gene: TRBD2
J gene: TRBJ2-5
CDR3 DNA: TGTGCCAGCACCTCCGCGGGGGGGCAGGAGACCCAGTACTTC
CDR3 protein: CASTSAGGQETQYF

V gene: TRBV20-1
clone size: .
D gene: TRBD1
J gene: TRBJ2-7
CDR3 DNA: TGCAGTGCCTTACAGGGGAGCGCCTACGAGCAGTACTTC
CDR3 protein: CSALQGSAYEQYF

V gene: TRBV12-3/TRBV12-4
clone size: .
D gene: .
J gene: TRBJ2-5
CDR3 DNA: TGTGCCAGCAGTTTAGGACAGCCTAATTTCAATGAGCAGTACTTC
CDR3 protein: CASSLGQPNFNEQYF

V gene: TRBV5-1
clone size: .
D gene: .
J gene: TRBJ2-1
CDR3 DNA: TGCGCCAGCAGGGAAGGGGGTGCTGAGCAGTTCTTC
CDR3 protein: CASREGGAEQFF

V gene: TRBV19
clone size: .
D gene: .
J gene: TRBJ2-1
CDR3 DNA: TGTGCCAGTAATTCATGGGGTCCTGCCTACAATGAGCAGTTCTTC
CDR3 protein: CASNSWGPAYNEQFF

V gene: TRBV30
clone size: .
D gene: .
J gene: TRBJ2-6
CDR3 DNA: TGTGCCTTATCAGGGGCTGGGGCCAACGTCCTGACTTTC
CDR3 protein: CALSGAGANVLTF

V gene: TRBV7-2
clone size: .
D gene: .
J gene: TRBJ2-1
CDR3 DNA: TGTGCCAGCAGCTTTGAGAAGGGCTCCTACAATGAGCAGTTCTTC
CDR3 protein: CASSFEKGSYNEQFF

V gene: TRBV4-2
clone size: few
D gene: .
J gene: TRBJ2-1
CDR3 DNA: TGTGCCAGCAGCCAAGATGCCGGGCCCCCCTACAATGAGCAGTTCTTC
CDR3 protein: CASSQDAGPPYNEQFF

V gene: TRBV7-9
clone size: .
D gene: .
J gene: TRBJ1-3
CDR3 DNA: TGTGCCAGCAGCTTAGCGTACCAGGGCCTCTCTGGAAACACCATATATTTT
CDR3 protein: CASSLAYQGLSGNTIYF

V gene: TRBV7-7
clone size: few
D gene: .
J gene: TRBJ2-3
CDR3 DNA: TGTGCCTCAGCTTCATCTAGAACGGGGTCAGATACGCAGTATTTT
CDR3 protein: CASASSRTGSDTQYF

V gene: TRBV7-2
clone size: .
D gene: .
J gene: TRBJ1-5
CDR3 DNA: TGTGCCAGCAGCCGTTCAAGCAATCATCCCCAGCATTTT
CDR3 protein: CASSRSSNHPQHF

V gene: TRBV20-1
clone size: few
D gene: TRBD1
J gene: TRBJ1-5
CDR3 DNA: TGCAGTGCCAGAGAATGGGACAGGGGAATCGATCAGCCCCAGCATTTT
CDR3 protein: CSAREWDRGIDQPQHF

V gene: TRBV7-2
clone size: few
D gene: .
J gene: TRBJ2-7
CDR3 DNA: TGTGCCAGCAGCTTGACTCAGGACTACGAGCAGTACTTC
CDR3 protein: CASSLTQDYEQYF

V gene: TRBV7-2
clone size: .
D gene: .
J gene: TRBJ1-2
CDR3 DNA: TGTGCCAGCAGCTTTGCTCGGGGAATCGGCTACACCTTC
CDR3 protein: CASSFARGIGYTF